The source of this T cell receptor (beta chain) is a study of blood T cell repertoires in COVID-19. V was trimmed by 3 bases and J by 0 bases, leaving 7 bases between them. Germline V gives CDR1 SGDLS, CDR2 YYNGEE. This CDR3 spans 14 amino acids. Methods used by the authors: Reference gene primer amplification gave estimated nucleated cell counts. Profiled with immunoSEQ multiplex PCR; TCRdb holds only in-frame clones, not every one. V, J and clone size are taken as reported in that table, and D and trimming were inferred from the DNA itself. The sample lists tens of thousands of clones; around 90% were seen once.

V and J are TRBV9 and TRBJ2-1; no definite D call. The receptor was isolated from a human donor with active COVID-19. The donor label of this sample is uncertain. Sequencing was performed on peripheral blood. In DNA form, the CDR3 reads TGTGCCAGCAGCGCCCGTAGCTCCTACAATGAGCAGTTCTTC. Its protein product is CASSARSSYNEQFF.